These T cell receptor beta chains were read from a single sample in a study of T cells in Graves' hyperthyroidism and ophthalmopathy. From the multiplex PCR reads, TCRdb called clonotypes with MiXCR, one entry per CDR3 protein. The sample has about 600,000 distinct CDR3 sequences, more than 15% seen once. Sequencing input: blood. The source is a woman aged 40 to 50 with Graves' ophthalmopathy. The CDR3 runs from the conserved cysteine through the conserved F or W. A D gene is named only where the DNA matches it firmly. Expanded clones are given a class, and other clones once, few, many or no size at all.

size | J | D | V | DNA | CDR3
few | TRBJ2-1 | TRBD1 | TRBV7-9 | TGTGCCAGCAGACTGGGCAGGGGGCTTACCGGACTTTACAATGAGCAGTTCTTC | CASRLGRGLTGLYNEQFF
many | TRBJ2-1 | . | TRBV28 | TGTGCCAGCAGTTTTGAAACAGTTTACAATGAGCAGTTCTTC | CASSFETVYNEQFF
many | TRBJ2-5 | TRBD2 | TRBV6-2/TRBV6-3 | TGTGCCAGCAGGCCGGGAGGATGGTACCAAGAGACCCAGTACTTC | CASRPGGWYQETQYF
many | TRBJ2-7 | TRBD2 | TRBV6-1 | TGTGCCAGCAGTGACGGGCGGGAGGTGTACGAGCAGTACTTC | CASSDGREVYEQYF
many | TRBJ2-7 | TRBD2 | TRBV7-2 | TGTGCCAGCAGCTTAATGGGTAGCGGGTCCTACGAGCAGTACTTC | CASSLMGSGSYEQYF
many | TRBJ2-4 | . | TRBV3-1 | TGTGCCAGCAGCCAAGATAGAACAGGTGGTAACATTCAGTACTTC | CASSQDRTGGNIQYF
. | TRBJ1-4 | TRBD1 | TRBV12-3/TRBV12-4 | TGTGCCAGCAGTTTTAGTGGGACAGGGGGCGTCGGTATAGAAAAACTGTTTTTT | CASSFSGTGGVGIEKLFF
few | TRBJ2-1 | TRBD2 | TRBV6-1 | TGTGCCAGCAGATCAGCGGGAGAGGAGCAGTTCTTC | CASRSAGEEQFF
many | TRBJ2-2 | . | TRBV30 | TGTGCCTATAGGGTTTACGGGGAGCTGTTTTTT | CAYRVYGELFF
few | TRBJ1-2 | . | TRBV6-1 | TGTGCCAGCAGTTTATCGACCAGGGCTTCCTATGGCTACACCTTC | CASSLSTRASYGYTF
many | TRBJ1-2 | . | TRBV28 | TGTGCCAGCACGGGGCAGCTAAATGGCTACACCTTC | CASTGQLNGYTF
many | TRBJ2-5 | TRBD1 | TRBV2 | TGTGCCAGCAGTGAGTTCCGGGACAGAGAAGAGACCCAGTACTTC | CASSEFRDREETQYF
many | TRBJ1-1 | . | TRBV6-2/TRBV6-3 | TGTGCCAGCAGTTACTGGGTGGGCACTGAAGCTTTCTTT | CASSYWVGTEAFF
many | TRBJ1-5 | . | TRBV20-1 | TGCAGTGCTAGAGGGTTCGCTTTCAATCAGCCCCAGCATTTT | CSARGFAFNQPQHF
few | TRBJ1-4 | . | TRBV4-1 | TGCGCCAGCAGCCAAGATCTCGGGGGGAGGCGGGAAAAACTGTTTTTT | CASSQDLGGRREKLFF
. | TRBJ2-7 | . | TRBV7-9 | TGTGCCAGCAGCTTATCGGGCCAGGGCTTCTCCTACGAGCAGTACTTC | CASSLSGQGFSYEQYF
many | TRBJ1-1 | . | TRBV20-1 | TGCAGTGCTAGAGGATTCCAGCATGAAGCTTTCTTT | CSARGFQHEAFF